What follows are 27 T cell receptor beta chains derived from one specimen sequenced in a study of CD8 T cells in Susac syndrome (dated by TCRdb to between 2019 and 2020). Library construction relied on the immunoSEQ multiplex PCR assay. RNA was extracted using the RNeasy kit, and about 0.5 to 1 ug of the RNA was reverse transcribed with random hexamers. Starting from the raw public reads, TCRdb applied fastp trimming at Q25, assembled clones with MiXCR and retained in-frame beta chains. A single entry per CDR3 protein holds the most common genes and DNA from its merged rows. The sample table records 180,000 or so distinct CDR3 sequences; more than 90% of these occur just once. The ten largest clones add up to about 0.13% of the sample. Material: CD4+ T cells from PBMCs. Receptors originate from a human donor in good health.

The J gene is TRBJ1-1, the V gene TRBV15; D ambiguous. Germline assignment: CDR1 LNHNV and CDR2 YYDKDF (reference sequence). V was trimmed by 1 base and J by 1 base, leaving 19 bases between them. The CDR3 consists of 18 residues. The CDR3 region has the DNA TGTGCCACCAGCAGAGCTAAAGGGAACCCTCGCCCGAACACTGAAGCTTTCTTT. It specifies CATSRAKGNPRPNTEAFF.

The chain has TRBV29-1 and TRBJ2-7, with D perhaps matching TRBD1 (6 bases). Trimming took off 5 bases at V and 4 bases at J, with 9 bases between the two ends. CDR3 size: 11 residues. Germline-derived CDR1 and CDR2 are SQVTM and ANQGSEA. The CDR3 here is CSVRTAYEQYF. In DNA, the CDR3 is TGCAGCGTTAGGACAGCGTACGAGCAGTACTTC.

V usage is TRBV20-1 and J usage is TRBJ2-7; D might be TRBD2 (6 bases). This CDR3 spans 15 amino acids. Trimming removed 0 bases from V and 2 bases from J, with 14 bases in between. Germline assignment: CDR1 DFQATT and CDR2 SNEGSKA (reference sequence). The CDR3 loop is CSARDPAGRAYEQYF. DNA of the CDR3: TGCAGTGCTAGAGATCCAGCGGGTCGAGCCTACGAGCAGTACTTC.

J is TRBJ2-7 and V is TRBV30; a possible D gene is TRBD2 (5 bases). The length of the CDR3 is 11 residues. With 0 bases removed from V and 11 bases from J, the gap between germline ends came to 11 bases. Germline V gene sequence: CDR1 GTSNPN, CDR2 SVGIG (reference sequence). The CDR3 protein is CAWSVGSVEYF. The CDR3 nucleotides read TGTGCCTGGAGTGTAGGTAGCGTGGAGTACTTC.

The chain has TRBV9 and TRBJ2-1, with a possible D match to TRBD1 (5 bases). CDR1 is SGDLS, CDR2 YYNGEE, per germline. The CDR3 extends over 14 amino acids. Trimming pared 3 bases from V and 6 bases from J, leaving 13 bases between. CDR3 bases: TGTGCCAGCAGCGCCTTAGGGGTACCCAATGAGCAGTTCTTC. Amino acid sequence: CASSALGVPNEQFF.

The chain uses TRBV7-9 and TRBJ2-7, with 10 bases that match TRBD2. The CDR3 totals 14 residues. Unmatched junction bases numbered 4, after V lost 7 bases and J lost 1 base. Germline V lookup: CDR1 SEHNR, CDR2 FQNEAQ (reference sequence). For the CDR3, the DNA is TGTGCCAGCACCCCAGCGGGGGGGTCCTACGAGCAGTACTTC. This encodes CASTPAGGSYEQYF.

This chain links TRBV18 with TRBJ1-1; tentatively, D is TRBD1 (5 bases). Looked up from germline, CDR1 is KGHSH and CDR2 is LQKENI. The CDR3 is 14 amino acids. Trimming pared 6 bases from V and 0 bases from J, leaving 11 bases between. The CDR3 here is CASSVQEMNTEAFF. The CDR3 coding sequence is TGTGCCAGCTCCGTACAGGAGATGAACACTGAAGCTTTCTTT.

The chain uses TRBV20-1 and TRBJ2-3, with 11 positions matching TRBD2. The junction had 6 bases not matched to a gene; V was cut back by 5 bases and J by 2 bases. The germline V gene encodes CDR1 DFQATT and CDR2 SNEGSKA (reference sequence). The CDR3 spans 15 residues. This CDR3 reads CSAEPGLADTDTQYF. The DNA for the CDR3 is TGCAGTGCTGAACCGGGACTAGCGGACACAGATACGCAGTATTTT.

The chain recombines TRBV2 with TRBJ2-3; the D gene is possibly TRBD1 (5 bases). Trimming removed 5 bases at V and 6 bases at J, with 12 bases between. The CDR3 length is 13 residues. From germline, CDR1 is SNHLY and CDR2 FYNNEI. The CDR3 spells CASSWSSGDTQYF. The CDR3 region has the DNA TGTGCCAGCAGTTGGTCCTCAGGGGATACGCAGTATTTT. Complete variable domain (other parts from reference TRBV2 and TRBJ2-3): EPEVTQTPSHQVTQMGQEVILRCVPISNHLYFYWYRQILGQKVEFLVSFYNNEISEKSEIFDDQFSVERPDGSNFTLKIRSTKLEDSAMYFCASSWSSGDTQYFGPGTRLTVL.

The chain is built from TRBV20-1 and TRBJ2-2, with TRBD2 identical over 15 bases. Per germline, CDR1 DFQATT and CDR2 SNEGSKA (reference sequence). The CDR3 contains 18 residues. Losses at the gene ends were 1 base for V and 6 bases for J; bases not matched to a gene: 9. The chain's CDR3 is CSARGTSGGAVRAGELFF. The CDR3 DNA is TGCAGTGCTAGAGGGACTAGCGGGGGGGCGGTTAGAGCCGGGGAGCTGTTTTTT.

The chain couples TRBV18 to TRBJ1-1, with D unresolved. Germline V gene sequence: CDR1 KGHSH, CDR2 LQKENI. Trimming took 2 bases from V and 1 from J, leaving 8 bases between them. The CDR3 spans 14 residues. CDR3 amino acids: CASSPVVQNTEAFF. The DNA for the CDR3 is TGTGCCAGCTCACCAGTAGTCCAGAACACTGAAGCTTTCTTT.

This chain joins TRBV11-3 and TRBJ2-2; no firm D call. The CDR3 loop spans 14 amino acids. Germline values: CDR1 SGHNT, CDR2 YENEEA. V lost 1 base and J 4 bases, leaving 7 bases between the germline ends. The CDR3 loop reads CASSLGLSTGELFF. In DNA form, the CDR3 reads TGTGCCAGCAGCTTAGGACTGAGCACCGGGGAGCTGTTTTTT.

The chain uses TRBV25-1 and TRBJ2-7; 7 nucleotides align to TRBD1. The CDR3 loop spans 13 amino acids. Trimming removed 8 bases from V and 7 bases from J; junction bases left unmatched: 11. Per the germline V gene, CDR1 is MGHDK and CDR2 is SYGVNS. DNA for the CDR3: TGTGCCAGCTCTAGGGGGCAGGTCGGGGAGCAGTACTTC. The encoded protein is CASSRGQVGEQYF.

The rearrangement links TRBV5-4 to TRBJ2-5; TRBD2 agrees at 10 bases. The CDR3 has 14 amino acids. CDR1 is SGHNT and CDR2 is YYREEE in the germline V gene (reference sequence). V gave up 4 bases and J gave up 6 bases; unmatched junction bases: 6. The CDR3 coding sequence is TGTGCCAGCAGCACATTAGCGGGGGGCCAGACCCAGTACTTC. Translated: CASSTLAGGQTQYF.

The genes are TRBV27 and TRBJ1-6; no reliable D call. The V gene lost 7 bases and the J gene lost 0 bases, with 10 bases spanning the gap. Germline V gene lookup returns CDR1 MNHEY and CDR2 SMNVEV (reference sequence). CDR3 length: 15 amino acids. The chain's CDR3 is CASNDLSSYNSPLHF. CDR3 in DNA: TGTGCCAGCAATGACCTAAGCTCCTATAATTCACCCCTCCACTTT.

This sequence joins TRBV2 and TRBJ1-1; 7 bases map to TRBD1. The V gene end was trimmed by 1 base and the J gene end by 5 bases; junction bases not matched to a gene: 7. The CDR3 is 15 amino acids. Germline loops: CDR1 SNHLY, CDR2 FYNNEI. The CDR3 loop is CASSEDRGRGTEAFF. CDR3 in DNA: TGTGCCAGCAGTGAAGACAGGGGAAGGGGGACTGAAGCTTTCTTT.

CDR3 protein: CSVRISNQPQHF. The CDR3 DNA follows: TGCAGCGTACGGATCAGCAATCAGCCCCAGCATTTT. V and J are TRBV29-1 and TRBJ1-5; D unclear. This CDR3 is 12 amino acids long. Trimming removed 6 bases from V and 1 base from J, with 7 bases in between. Germline V gene lookup returns CDR1 SQVTM and CDR2 ANQGSEA.

This clonotype was observed once. J is TRBJ2-7 and V is TRBV5-1; D might be TRBD1 (6 bases). V was pared by 4 bases and J by 1 base, with 12 bases between. The V gene's germline CDR1 is SGHRS and CDR2 YFSETQ. The CDR3 length is 14 residues. CDR3 protein: CASSPGQPSYEQYF. CDR3 DNA: TGCGCCAGCAGCCCCGGACAGCCGTCCTACGAGCAGTACTTC.

This chain uses TRBV29-1 with TRBJ1-1; D not certain. The CDR3 has 14 amino acids. CDR1 is SQVTM and CDR2 is ANQGSEA in the germline V gene. Trimming removed 4 bases at V and 4 bases at J, with 16 bases between. CDR3 DNA: TGCAGCGTTGGGGAGGGCGCTTTGGGCACTGAAGCTTTCTTT. It is translated as CSVGEGALGTEAFF.

V is TRBV20-1 and J is TRBJ2-1, with 8 bases fitting TRBD2. In germline, CDR1 is DFQATT, CDR2 SNEGSKA (reference sequence). This CDR3 is 14 amino acids long. Trimming took 3 bases from V and 5 from J; bases not matched to a gene: 6. The CDR3: CSASSSGSHNEQFF. The DNA of the CDR3 is TGCAGTGCTAGCTCCAGCGGGAGTCACAATGAGCAGTTCTTC.

The gene calls are TRBV29-1 and TRBJ2-5; D possibly corresponds to TRBD1 (6 bases). V was cut by 3 bases and J by 2 bases, with 10 bases left in between. The CDR3 consists of 13 residues. CDR1 is SQVTM, CDR2 ANQGSEA, per germline. The CDR3 nucleotides are TGCAGCGTTGATCGGCAGGGGCAAGAGACCCAGTACTTC. Protein product: CSVDRQGQETQYF.

This chain joins TRBV4-3 and TRBJ1-6, with D unclear. Trimming removed 8 bases from V and 0 bases from J, with 11 bases in between. CDR3 size: 15 residues. Germline V gene sequence: CDR1 LGHNA, CDR2 YSLEER. CDR3 DNA: TGCGCCAGCGGGGAAGTTAGCTCCTATAATTCACCCCTCCACTTT. Its protein is CASGEVSSYNSPLHF.

The chain combines TRBV15 with TRBJ1-5; D is unclear. The CDR3 runs to 13 residues. Germline CDR1 reads LNHNV; CDR2 reads YYDKDF (reference sequence). Trimming took 1 base from V and 6 from J, leaving 7 bases between them. CDR3 sequence: CATSRGRGQPQHF. Here the CDR3 DNA reads TGTGCCACCAGCAGAGGACGTGGTCAGCCCCAGCATTTT.

In its sample, this clonotype was seen once. The rearrangement uses TRBV29-1 and TRBJ1-4; tentative D call: TRBD1 (6 bases). V was pared by 6 bases and J by 7 bases, with 15 bases between. Germline V lookup: CDR1 SQVTM, CDR2 ANQGSEA. This CDR3 has 13 amino acids. The CDR3 DNA sequence: TGCAGCGTGGGGGACACCCTAACTGAAAAACTGTTTTTT. Protein product: CSVGDTLTEKLFF.

The V and J genes are TRBV9 and TRBJ2-1; 12 positions match TRBD2. Trimming removed 3 bases from V and 11 bases from J; junction bases left unmatched: 9. The CDR3 runs to 15 residues. The germline V gene has CDR1 SGDLS and CDR2 YYNGEE. The CDR3: CASSALAGGFLKQFF. The CDR3 DNA sequence: TGTGCCAGCAGCGCACTAGCGGGGGGATTTCTTAAGCAGTTCTTC.

The chain couples TRBV20-1 to TRBJ1-2, with D unresolved. The ends were cut back, 6 bases at V and 2 bases at J, with 7 bases in the middle. CDR1 is DFQATT, CDR2 SNEGSKA, per germline (reference sequence). The CDR3 is 11 residues long. The CDR3, as DNA: TGCAGTGCCCCGGAGAACTATGGCTACACCTTC. It codes for CSAPENYGYTF.

The V and J genes are TRBV20-1 and TRBJ2-5; 10 bases map to TRBD2. Per germline, CDR1 DFQATT and CDR2 SNEGSKA (reference sequence). Trimming took 7 bases from V and 2 from J; bases not matched to a gene: 4. The CDR3 has 13 amino acids. The CDR3 nucleotides read TGCAGTGGAAGCGGGGGGGTACAAGAGACCCAGTACTTC. Translating it yields CSGSGGVQETQYF.